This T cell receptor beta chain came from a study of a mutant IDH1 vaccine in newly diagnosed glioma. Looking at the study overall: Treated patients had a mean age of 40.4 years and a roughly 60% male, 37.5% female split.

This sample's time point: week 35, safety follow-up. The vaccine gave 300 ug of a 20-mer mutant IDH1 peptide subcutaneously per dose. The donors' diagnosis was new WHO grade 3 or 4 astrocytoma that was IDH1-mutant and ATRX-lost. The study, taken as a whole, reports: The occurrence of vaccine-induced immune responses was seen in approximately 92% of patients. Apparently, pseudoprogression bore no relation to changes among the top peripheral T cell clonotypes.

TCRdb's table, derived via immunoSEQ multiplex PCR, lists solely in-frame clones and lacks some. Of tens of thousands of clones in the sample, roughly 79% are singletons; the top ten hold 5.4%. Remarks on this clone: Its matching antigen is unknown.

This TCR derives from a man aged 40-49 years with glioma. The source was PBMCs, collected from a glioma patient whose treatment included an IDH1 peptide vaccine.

Written as DNA, the CDR3 is TGCAGCGCGGAGGACAGCGGGGACACCGGGGAGCTGTTTTTT. Amino acid sequence: CSAEDSGDTGELFF. The V call is TRBV29-1, the J call TRBJ2-2; perhaps TRBD2 as D (7 bases). Looked up from germline, CDR1 is SQVTM and CDR2 is ANQGSEA. This CDR3 spans 14 amino acids. The V gene lost 7 bases and the J gene lost 3 bases, with 15 bases spanning the gap.